Listed below are T cell receptor beta chains from one sample, sequenced in a study of blood T cell repertoires in COVID-19. Using immunoSEQ multiplex PCR, the repertoire was profiled, and TCRdb retains in-frame clones only, with some absent. The table lists around 300,000 clones, about nine tenths of them singletons. Material: peripheral blood. The source is a man aged 50-60 years with acute or convalescent COVID-19. The CDR3 runs from the conserved cysteine through the conserved F or W. The order of the fields is J gene, V gene, clone size, CDR3 protein. The listing skips clone size in some rows; elsewhere it reads once, few, many or a size class.

j_gene: TRBJ2-3; v_gene: TRBV5-1; abundance: NA; CDR3aa: CASSHLAGLTDTQYF
j_gene: TRBJ2-7; v_gene: TRBV5-1; abundance: NA; CDR3aa: CASSESSYEQYF
j_gene: TRBJ1-2; v_gene: TRBV14; abundance: NA; CDR3aa: CASSLTVVAFSGYTF
j_gene: TRBJ1-1; v_gene: TRBV7-3; abundance: NA; CDR3aa: CASSPGQLNTEAFF
j_gene: TRBJ1-2; v_gene: TRBV6-5; abundance: NA; CDR3aa: CASSYRGQVGYTF
j_gene: TRBJ2-1; v_gene: TRBV2; abundance: NA; CDR3aa: CASSLLGARINNEQFF
j_gene: TRBJ1-1; v_gene: TRBV5-1; abundance: NA; CDR3aa: CASSLAPTGTFTTEAFF
j_gene: TRBJ2-5; v_gene: TRBV14; abundance: NA; CDR3aa: CASSRRDRGHQETQYF
j_gene: TRBJ2-7; v_gene: TRBV7-3; abundance: NA; CDR3aa: CASSQGTGAGEQYF
j_gene: TRBJ1-2; v_gene: TRBV3-1/TRBV3-2; abundance: NA; CDR3aa: CASSRRGGANYGYTF
j_gene: TRBJ2-7; v_gene: TRBV2; abundance: NA; CDR3aa: CASSGQVPDEQYF
j_gene: TRBJ2-4; v_gene: TRBV6-2/TRBV6-3; abundance: NA; CDR3aa: CASSWPSDGEVGAKNIQYF
j_gene: TRBJ2-5; v_gene: TRBV10-2; abundance: NA; CDR3aa: CASSEGERGGRGETQYF
j_gene: TRBJ2-2; v_gene: TRBV20-1; abundance: NA; CDR3aa: CSAWTAGELFF
j_gene: TRBJ2-7; v_gene: TRBV2; abundance: NA; CDR3aa: CASRQGVVYEQYF
j_gene: TRBJ1-2; v_gene: TRBV6-5; abundance: NA; CDR3aa: CASRQGFYGYTF
j_gene: TRBJ1-6; v_gene: TRBV3-1/TRBV3-2; abundance: NA; CDR3aa: CASSQRRGVSPLHF
j_gene: TRBJ1-5; v_gene: TRBV4-2; abundance: few; CDR3aa: CASSQDPGQFNQPQHF
j_gene: TRBJ2-6; v_gene: TRBV5-4; abundance: NA; CDR3aa: CASSLNGVWANVLTF
j_gene: TRBJ2-7; v_gene: TRBV10-1; abundance: NA; CDR3aa: CASSDSRGGSYEQYF
j_gene: TRBJ1-6; v_gene: TRBV24-1; abundance: NA; CDR3aa: CATSGGSSNSPLHF
j_gene: TRBJ2-2; v_gene: TRBV6-6; abundance: few; CDR3aa: CASITLAGLNTGELFF
j_gene: TRBJ1-1; v_gene: TRBV29-1; abundance: NA; CDR3aa: CSVGQGTRDTEAFF
j_gene: TRBJ1-5; v_gene: TRBV2; abundance: NA; CDR3aa: CASSGTGGGNNQPQHF
j_gene: TRBJ2-3; v_gene: TRBV5-4; abundance: NA; CDR3aa: CASSLSGAGDTQYF
j_gene: TRBJ1-1; v_gene: TRBV10-3; abundance: NA; CDR3aa: CAISGAGAYEAFF
j_gene: TRBJ1-2; v_gene: TRBV6-1; abundance: NA; CDR3aa: CASSSRDRETYTF